Listed here is a single T cell receptor beta chain. Antigen unknown. The entry originates in a study of a mutant IDH1 vaccine in newly diagnosed glioma. Across the whole study: Vaccination followed radiotherapy alone by 4-6 weeks, or accompanied temozolomide cycles. Patients previously underwent radiotherapy, temozolomide, or both, and most underwent both.

Germline-derived CDR1 and CDR2 are SEHNR and FQNEAQ (reference sequence). The CDR3 runs to 16 residues. The junction had 11 bases not matched to a gene; V was cut back by 5 bases and J by 5 bases. Noted time point: week 47, end of study. Mutant IDH1 20-mer peptide, at 300 ug, made up each vaccine dose, with topical imiquimod. Here immunoSEQ multiplex PCR was the method, and the copy in TCRdb shows in-frame clones only, minus some. The data contain approximately 50,000 clones, around 80% of them singletons. Study-wide findings and caveats: Pseudoprogression seemingly bore no relation to changes in top peripheral T cell clonotypes.

The V and J genes are TRBV7-9 and TRBJ2-5; 10 bases align to TRBD1. The sequencing used PBMCs, collected from a glioma patient whose treatment included an IDH1 peptide vaccine. The sequence came from a woman aged 40 to 50 with glioma. Some clones in this sample may be carry-over from other donors' samples. For the CDR3, the DNA is TGTGCCAGCAGCCCGGACAGGGGGTTAGGTGATGAGACCCAGTACTTC. The encoded protein is CASSPDRGLGDETQYF.